These T cell receptor beta chains were read from a single sample in a study of blood T cell repertoires in COVID-19. Method: immunoSEQ multiplex PCR; TCRdb's copy keeps in-frame clones and lacks some. Of fewer than 450,000 clones detected, about 90% appear once; the ten largest clones hold about 0.6%. Sample: PBMCs or T cells enriched from blood (not recorded which). These receptors originate from a man younger than 35 who had recovered from COVID-19. Each CDR3 is given with its conserved first and last residue. D genes are given only for firm matches. Clone size is not always given. Where it is, it says once, few, many or a class for expanded clones.

v_call	j_call	clone_size	d_call	cdr3_nt	cdr3_aa
TRBV18	TRBJ1-6	NA	NA	TGTGCCAGCTCAACAAGACAGGACTTAATCTCACCCCTCCACTTT	CASSTRQDLISPLHF
TRBV10-1	TRBJ1-6	NA	NA	TGCGCCAGCAGTGTATCCGGGAATTCACCCCTCCACTTT	CASSVSGNSPLHF
TRBV5-1	TRBJ1-6	NA	TRBD1	TGCGCCAGCAGCCCGGTGACAGGGGTGGGGAATTCACCCCTCCACTTT	CASSPVTGVGNSPLHF
TRBV5-4	TRBJ2-1	NA	NA	TGTGCCAGCAGCACTAGCCCCAATGAGCAGTTCTTC	CASSTSPNEQFF
TRBV28	TRBJ1-6	once	NA	TGTGCCAGCAGTTTACGTCCGGGGAGTCTCCACTTT	CASSLRPGSLHF
TRBV19	TRBJ2-3	NA	NA	TGTGCCAGTATCCCCACGGCGGGGATCACAGATACGCAGTATTTT	CASIPTAGITDTQYF
TRBV7-3	TRBJ1-3	NA	NA	TGTGCCAGCAGCTCCACCCGGGACATCGGCTCTGGAAACACCATATATTTT	CASSSTRDIGSGNTIYF
TRBV28	TRBJ1-2	NA	TRBD1	TGTGCCAGCAGAACCGCGGGACAGGGCGTTACCGGGTACACCTTC	CASRTAGQGVTGYTF
TRBV18	TRBJ2-2	NA	TRBD1	TGTGCCAGCTCAGAACGGACAGGCCCCACCGGGGAGCTGTTTTTT	CASSERTGPTGELFF
TRBV27	TRBJ1-1	NA	NA	TGTGCCAGCAGACAAGCGGACAGCATGAACACTGAAGCTTTCTTT	CASRQADSMNTEAFF
TRBV5-1	TRBJ2-5	NA	TRBD1	TGCGCCAGCAGCTACAGGGGAACCCAAGAGACCCAGTACTTC	CASSYRGTQETQYF
TRBV27	TRBJ1-1	NA	NA	TGTGCCAGCCGGGGGGGGAAGGACACTGAAGCTTTCTTT	CASRGGKDTEAFF
TRBV7-3	TRBJ2-4	NA	TRBD2	TGTGCCAGCAGCTTATGGAGCGGGGGTTTACAGTACTTC	CASSLWSGGLQYF
TRBV5-5	TRBJ1-5	NA	NA	TGTGCCAGCAGCTTAGGGGTTCAGCCCCAGCATTTT	CASSLGVQPQHF
TRBV11-3	TRBJ2-3	NA	NA	TGTGCCAGCAGCCCCGGGGGGCTGGGAGATACGCAGTATTTT	CASSPGGLGDTQYF
TRBV5-1	TRBJ1-3	NA	NA	TGCGCCAGCAGCGCTACAGGCAACTCTGGAAACACCATATATTTT	CASSATGNSGNTIYF
TRBV7-9	TRBJ2-7	NA	NA	TGTGCCAGCAGCCCGAGCGGGCCAATGTACGAGCAGTACTTC	CASSPSGPMYEQYF
TRBV30	TRBJ1-6	NA	NA	TGTGCCTGGAGCTCCAATTCACCCCTCCACTTT	CAWSSNSPLHF
TRBV14	TRBJ2-5	NA	TRBD2	TGTGCCAGCAGCCAGGTAGCGGGAGGGCTCCAAGAGACCCAGTACTTC	CASSQVAGGLQETQYF
TRBV28	TRBJ1-5	NA	TRBD1	TGTGCCAGCAGTTTAAGCGGGACAGGGGGGTTTCAGCCCCAGCATTTT	CASSLSGTGGFQPQHF
TRBV11-2	TRBJ2-2	NA	TRBD1	TGTGCCAGCAGTAGCCTTAGGACAGGGACCACCGGGGAGCTGTTTTTT	CASSSLRTGTTGELFF
TRBV3-1/TRBV3-2	TRBJ2-6	NA	NA	TGTGCCAGCAGCCAAGACAACTCTGGGGCCAACGTCCTGACTTTC	CASSQDNSGANVLTF
TRBV7-8	TRBJ2-5	NA	NA	TGTGCCAGCAGCCCGGGCGGACTACAAGAGACCCAGTACTTC	CASSPGGLQETQYF
TRBV27	TRBJ1-1	once	NA	TGTGCCAGCAGCTGGGGAGGGACAAGTGAAGCTTTCTTT	CASSWGGTSEAFF
TRBV10-3	TRBJ2-7	NA	TRBD2	TGTGCCATCAGTTCCGGGACTAGCGGGGCCTACGAGCAGTACTTC	CAISSGTSGAYEQYF
TRBV28	TRBJ2-1	NA	TRBD1	TGTGCCAGCAACCGGGACAGGGCTAATGAGCAGTTCTTC	CASNRDRANEQFF
TRBV12-3/TRBV12-4	TRBJ2-3	NA	NA	TGTGCCAGCAGTCCCAGCGGGGATACGCAGTATTTT	CASSPSGDTQYF
TRBV20-1	TRBJ1-1	NA	NA	TGCAGTGCTAGTCCCTATTCGTCCTCCACTGAAGCTTTCTTT	CSASPYSSSTEAFF
TRBV10-3	TRBJ2-1	NA	TRBD1	TGTGCCATCAACAGACAGGGGGCGGTTAATGAGCAGTTCTTC	CAINRQGAVNEQFF
TRBV5-1	TRBJ1-5	NA	NA	TGCGCCAGCAGCTTGGAAGCTGATCAGCCCCAGCATTTT	CASSLEADQPQHF
TRBV6-5	TRBJ2-7	NA	TRBD2	TGTGCCAGCAGTTACACCGGGACTAGCGGGACCTACGAGCAGTACTTC	CASSYTGTSGTYEQYF
TRBV7-2	TRBJ2-2	NA	NA	TGTGCCAGCAGCAGAAGACAGGAGTCGGGCGGGGAGCTGTTTTTT	CASSRRQESGGELFF
TRBV9	TRBJ1-1	NA	NA	TGTGCCAGCAGCGTCAGACGGGACACTGAAGCTTTCTTT	CASSVRRDTEAFF
TRBV10-3	TRBJ2-7	NA	TRBD2	TGTGCCATCAGCGAACTAGCGGGAGGGTACGAGCAGTACTTC	CAISELAGGYEQYF
TRBV2	TRBJ2-7	NA	NA	TGTGCCTCTCACCTAGACTACGAGCAGTACTTC	CASHLDYEQYF
TRBV7-3	TRBJ2-3	NA	NA	TGTGCCAGCAGTTTCGGAGGCACAGATACGCAGTATTTT	CASSFGGTDTQYF
TRBV5-8	TRBJ1-3	NA	NA	TGTGCCAGCAGCTTGTGGCAGGGGACGATTTCGGGAAACACCATATATTTT	CASSLWQGTISGNTIYF
TRBV30	TRBJ1-2	NA	NA	TGTGCCTGGAGTGTAAGCGGCGGAAACTATGGCTACACCTTC	CAWSVSGGNYGYTF
TRBV9	TRBJ2-2	NA	TRBD2	TGTGCCAGCAGCGTAGGCTTAACTAGCGATGGCGGGGAGCTGTTTTTT	CASSVGLTSDGGELFF
TRBV7-8	TRBJ1-3	NA	NA	TGTGCCAGCAGCCTAGGGACAACCTCTGGAAACACCATATATTTT	CASSLGTTSGNTIYF
TRBV11-3	TRBJ2-7	NA	NA	TGTGCCAGCAGCTTAGACGGTTACAGCTACGAGCAGTACTTC	CASSLDGYSYEQYF
TRBV5-5	TRBJ1-2	NA	NA	TGTGCCAGCAGCTTGGGACAAGGTTTTAACTATGGCTACACCTTC	CASSLGQGFNYGYTF
TRBV5-4	TRBJ1-2	few	TRBD1	TGTGCCAGCAGCCCACCGACCGGGACAGGGAACGGCTACACCTTC	CASSPPTGTGNGYTF
TRBV5-1	TRBJ1-4	NA	NA	TGCGCCAGCAGCTTCGGGGGATCTAATGAAAAACTGTTTTTT	CASSFGGSNEKLFF
TRBV27	TRBJ1-1	NA	NA	TGTGCCAGCAGTTCGCCCCGGGACAACCTGAACACTGAAGCTTTCTTT	CASSSPRDNLNTEAFF
TRBV2	TRBJ1-5	NA	NA	TGTGCCAGCAGTCGTAACGACTATAGCAATCAGCCCCAGCATTTT	CASSRNDYSNQPQHF
TRBV28	TRBJ2-7	NA	TRBD1	TGTGCCAGCAGTACCTTCGGACAGGGGGCAGAAGAGCAGTACTTC	CASSTFGQGAEEQYF
TRBV21-1	TRBJ1-5	NA	NA	TGTGCCAGCAGCAAAGCTCCACGGTGGGACAGAGCCAACCATAGCAATCAGCCCCAGCATTTT	CASSKAPRWDRANHSNQPQHF
TRBV11-2	TRBJ2-7	once	TRBD2	TGTGCCAGCAGCTCCCCTAGCGGGAGCTCCTACGAGCAGTACTTC	CASSSPSGSSYEQYF
TRBV11-3	TRBJ1-1	NA	TRBD1	TGTGCCAGCAGCAAGACGGACAGGGGATGGGGAACTGAAGCTTTCTTT	CASSKTDRGWGTEAFF
TRBV5-1	TRBJ1-1	NA	TRBD1	TGCGCCAGCAGCACGGGGACAGGGGGTAGGGGGAACACTGAAGCTTTCTTT	CASSTGTGGRGNTEAFF